This TCR beta chain was obtained from a study of beta chain features in type 1 diabetes. V lost 0 bases and J lost 7, with 7 bases in between. Germline-derived CDR1 and CDR2 are MNHEY and SVGAGI. The CDR3 length is 13 residues. Of the isolated RNA, all was reverse transcribed, and so the sequenced material was expressed TCRB transcripts. Method: immunoSEQ multiplex PCR; TCRdb's copy keeps in-frame clones and lacks some. The table records roughly 300,000 clones, less than 9.5% of them present only once. Sequences were obtained from central memory CD4+ T cells from blood. This sequence was found in a woman aged 18 to 35 in good health. The rearrangement uses TRBV6-5 and TRBJ1-5; D ambiguous. CDR3 bases: TGTGCCAGCAGTTACTCGAACAAGCAGCCCCAGCATTTT. It encodes CASSYSNKQPQHF.